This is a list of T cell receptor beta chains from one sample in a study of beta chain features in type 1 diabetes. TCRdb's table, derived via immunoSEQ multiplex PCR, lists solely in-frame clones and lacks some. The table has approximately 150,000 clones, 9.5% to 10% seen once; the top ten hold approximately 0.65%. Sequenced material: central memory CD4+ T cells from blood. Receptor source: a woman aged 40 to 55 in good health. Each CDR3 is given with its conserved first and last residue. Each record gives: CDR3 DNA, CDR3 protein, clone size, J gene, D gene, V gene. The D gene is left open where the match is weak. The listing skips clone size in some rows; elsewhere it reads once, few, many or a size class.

cdr3_nt: TGTGCCAGCAGCTTGACTAGCGGGGGGGCCCGCGAGCAGTTCTTC; cdr3_aa: CASSLTSGGAREQFF; clone_size: few; j_call: TRBJ2-1; d_call: TRBD2; v_call: TRBV7-2
cdr3_nt: TGTGCCACCAGCAGGGTGGACAGGGTCCACACTGAAGCTTTCTTT; cdr3_aa: CATSRVDRVHTEAFF; clone_size: -; j_call: TRBJ1-1; d_call: TRBD1; v_call: TRBV15
cdr3_nt: TGCGCCAGCAGCGTCGAGACAGGGTGGGAGACCCAGTACTTC; cdr3_aa: CASSVETGWETQYF; clone_size: -; j_call: TRBJ2-5; d_call: TRBD1; v_call: TRBV5-1
cdr3_nt: TGTGCCAGCAGTGAACTGAACACCGGGGAGCTGTTTTTT; cdr3_aa: CASSELNTGELFF; clone_size: -; j_call: TRBJ2-2; d_call: -; v_call: TRBV6-1
cdr3_nt: TGTGCCAGTACTAGGGGATACAATCAGCCCCAGCATTTT; cdr3_aa: CASTRGYNQPQHF; clone_size: many; j_call: TRBJ1-5; d_call: -; v_call: TRBV19
cdr3_nt: TGTGCCAGCAGCTTAGGGGCAGGGGGGAACGACAATGAGCAGTTCTTC; cdr3_aa: CASSLGAGGNDNEQFF; clone_size: -; j_call: TRBJ2-1; d_call: -; v_call: TRBV7-6
cdr3_nt: TGTGCCAGCGATTCTATCAGACAGGTCGAAGCTTTCTTT; cdr3_aa: CASDSIRQVEAFF; clone_size: few; j_call: TRBJ1-1; d_call: -; v_call: TRBV21-1
cdr3_nt: TGTGCCAGCAGTTACTCGACTAGCAGAAGTTATGGCTACACCTTC; cdr3_aa: CASSYSTSRSYGYTF; clone_size: -; j_call: TRBJ1-2; d_call: -; v_call: TRBV6-5
cdr3_nt: TGTGCCAGCAGTATGGACAGGGGCACTGAAGCTTTCTTT; cdr3_aa: CASSMDRGTEAFF; clone_size: -; j_call: TRBJ1-1; d_call: TRBD1; v_call: TRBV6-4
cdr3_nt: TGCGCCAGCAGCTTGGGGTTGGGGACAGGGGATGAAAAACTGTTTTTT; cdr3_aa: CASSLGLGTGDEKLFF; clone_size: -; j_call: TRBJ1-4; d_call: TRBD1; v_call: TRBV5-1
cdr3_nt: TGTGCCTCCAGTCTCGGACTAGCGGGGGGAAACACCGGGGAGCTGTTTTTT; cdr3_aa: CASSLGLAGGNTGELFF; clone_size: -; j_call: TRBJ2-2; d_call: TRBD2; v_call: TRBV15
cdr3_nt: TGTGCCAGCTCACCTACAGGGGTGAACCGTCAACTGTTTTTT; cdr3_aa: CASSPTGVNRQLFF; clone_size: -; j_call: TRBJ1-4; d_call: TRBD1; v_call: TRBV18
cdr3_nt: TGTGCCAGCAGCCCTCTAGCGGGGGGCGGGGGTGAGCAGTTCTTC; cdr3_aa: CASSPLAGGGGEQFF; clone_size: -; j_call: TRBJ2-1; d_call: TRBD2; v_call: TRBV5-8
cdr3_nt: TGTGCCAGCAGCCAGGCCCCCCGTACGCAGTATTTT; cdr3_aa: CASSQAPRTQYF; clone_size: -; j_call: TRBJ2-3; d_call: -; v_call: TRBV7-2
cdr3_nt: TGTGCCAGCTCACCAAGGTCTGGGCCAGATACGCAGTATTTT; cdr3_aa: CASSPRSGPDTQYF; clone_size: few; j_call: TRBJ2-3; d_call: -; v_call: TRBV18
cdr3_nt: TGTGCCAGCAGTGAATTTCAGTCCGACTATGGCTACACCTTC; cdr3_aa: CASSEFQSDYGYTF; clone_size: -; j_call: TRBJ1-2; d_call: -; v_call: TRBV2
cdr3_nt: TGTGCCAGCAGCTTGTGGGGCCCCGGTCGAAACACCATATATTTT; cdr3_aa: CASSLWGPGRNTIYF; clone_size: -; j_call: TRBJ1-3; d_call: -; v_call: TRBV7-2
cdr3_nt: TGCAGCGTGGCGCGGGTGGGCGGGGAGGGCTACACCTTC; cdr3_aa: CSVARVGGEGYTF; clone_size: -; j_call: TRBJ1-2; d_call: -; v_call: TRBV29-1
cdr3_nt: TGTGCCAGCACCCCCGGTCAGGGAGGTTTCGGGGAGCTGTTTTTT; cdr3_aa: CASTPGQGGFGELFF; clone_size: -; j_call: TRBJ2-2; d_call: -; v_call: TRBV5-4
cdr3_nt: TGCAGCGTTAATGCGGGGGGGAATGAGCAGTTCTTC; cdr3_aa: CSVNAGGNEQFF; clone_size: many; j_call: TRBJ2-1; d_call: TRBD2; v_call: TRBV29-1
cdr3_nt: TGTGCCAGCAGTGAAGATGAGGGGGCTGGAGATACGCAGTATTTT; cdr3_aa: CASSEDEGAGDTQYF; clone_size: -; j_call: TRBJ2-3; d_call: TRBD1; v_call: TRBV2
cdr3_nt: TGTGCCAGCAGTTACGAAGAGGACTACGAGCAGTACTTC; cdr3_aa: CASSYEEDYEQYF; clone_size: -; j_call: TRBJ2-7; d_call: -; v_call: TRBV6-6
cdr3_nt: TGCGCCAGCAGCCAAGACTTAGCCGGGGGGGTGAGCTCCTACGAGCAGTACTTC; cdr3_aa: CASSQDLAGGVSSYEQYF; clone_size: few; j_call: TRBJ2-7; d_call: TRBD2; v_call: TRBV4-3
cdr3_nt: TGTGCCAGTAGCCCGAGGGTAGGGGGCTACACCTTC; cdr3_aa: CASSPRVGGYTF; clone_size: -; j_call: TRBJ1-2; d_call: -; v_call: TRBV19
cdr3_nt: TGTGCCAGCAGCTCGGACAGCGTTTATAATTCACCCCTCCACTTT; cdr3_aa: CASSSDSVYNSPLHF; clone_size: few; j_call: TRBJ1-6; d_call: -; v_call: TRBV7-2
cdr3_nt: TGTGCCAGCAGCTTGTTGGGGGCCCTACCCTACGAGCAGTACTTC; cdr3_aa: CASSLLGALPYEQYF; clone_size: -; j_call: TRBJ2-7; d_call: -; v_call: TRBV5-4
cdr3_nt: TGTGCCAGCAGCTTATTCGGGGGGACCCCCTATGGGAATTCACCCCTCCACTTT; cdr3_aa: CASSLFGGTPYGNSPLHF; clone_size: few; j_call: TRBJ1-6; d_call: -; v_call: TRBV7-9